This T cell receptor beta chain emerged from a study of STAT5B mutations in CD4+ large granular lymphocyte leukemia. This CDR3 region has 16 residues. Germline V lookup: CDR1 MGHRA, CDR2 YSYEKL. For this clone: Germline is not matched at one junction end, which may reflect a read error. The sample holds other DNA sequences that translate to the same CDR3.

The data were produced by immunoSEQ multiplex PCR, yet TCRdb's version contains in-frame clones alone and is incomplete. The table shows 30,000 to 35,000 clones, with less than 80% occurring only once. The receptor was derived from a human donor in good health. What was sequenced was CD4+ T cells from blood buffy coats. The rearrangement joins TRBV4-1 to TRBJ1-6, with 7 positions matching TRBD1. CDR3 protein: CASRERGGAGNSPLHF. The CDR3, as DNA: TGCGCCAGCAGGGAAAGAGGGGGCGCCGGGAATTCGCCCCTCCACTTT.